This T cell receptor beta chain was profiled in a study of human thymus T cells. Repertoires were generated with immunoSEQ multiplex PCR, while TCRdb's copy carries only in-frame clones and drops some. This table holds about 120,000 clones, approximately 96% found once. To note about this clone: What it recognizes is unknown.

Surgeons resected thymus tissue during corrective heart surgery. All donors were healthy Finnish infants who were undergoing corrective surgery to treat congenital heart defects. Overall study findings and caveats: Related work found strong thymic repertoire overlap between unrelated individuals.

This CDR3 is 15 amino acids long. Trimming pared 6 bases from V and 4 bases from J, leaving 15 bases between. Germline CDR1 reads MDHEN; CDR2 reads SYDVKM. The sequencing sample was made of thymus tissue. The chain links TRBV28 to TRBJ1-4, with D possibly being TRBD1 (6 bases). The sequence was collected from a boy under two years old with a congenital heart defect but otherwise immunologically healthy. CDR3 in amino acids: CASRLGGWGNEKLFF. DNA for the CDR3: TGTGCCAGCAGACTGGGGGGCTGGGGTAATGAAAAACTGTTTTTT.